This T cell receptor beta chain was captured in a study of blood T cell dynamics during melanoma immunotherapy. CDR1 and CDR2 from the germline V gene are SGHVS and FNYEAQ. The CDR3 length is 12 residues. Trimming left V 2 bases short and J 6 bases short, with 4 bases between. Clones were read by immunoSEQ multiplex PCR, and TCRdb kept only the in-frame ones, dropping some. The top ten clones hold over 6% of a sample with about 19,000 clones, 70% to 90% of them seen once. Stated time point: week 3, after first cycle of checkpoint inhibitor. Patients had no prior systemic cancer treatment, immunosuppressants or other active cancers.

The sample consisted of blood, taken from a patient treated with checkpoint blockade. This clonotype was sampled from a human donor with melanoma. The gene calls are TRBV7-6 and TRBJ2-2; D is uncertain. The DNA for the CDR3 is TGTGCCAGCAGCTTATTGGCCGGGGAGCTGTTTTTT. Residues: CASSLLAGELFF.